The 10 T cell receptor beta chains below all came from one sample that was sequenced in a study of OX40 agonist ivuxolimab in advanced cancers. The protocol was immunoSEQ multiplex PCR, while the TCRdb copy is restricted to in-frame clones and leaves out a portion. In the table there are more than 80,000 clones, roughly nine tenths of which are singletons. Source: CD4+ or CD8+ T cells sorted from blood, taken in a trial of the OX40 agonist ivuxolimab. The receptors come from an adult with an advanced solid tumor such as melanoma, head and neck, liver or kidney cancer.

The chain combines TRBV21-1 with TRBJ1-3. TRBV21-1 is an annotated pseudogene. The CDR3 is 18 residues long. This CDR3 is CASSKVFQGTYSGNTIYF. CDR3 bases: TGTGCCAGCAGCAAAGTCTTCCAGGGGACTTACTCTGGAAACACCATATATTTT.

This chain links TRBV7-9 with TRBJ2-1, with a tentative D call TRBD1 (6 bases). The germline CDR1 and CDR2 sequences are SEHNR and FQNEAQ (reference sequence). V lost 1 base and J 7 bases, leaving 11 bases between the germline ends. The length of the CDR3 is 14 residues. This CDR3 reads CASSLGTDKNEQFF. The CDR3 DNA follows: TGTGCCAGCAGCTTAGGGACAGACAAGAATGAGCAGTTCTTC.

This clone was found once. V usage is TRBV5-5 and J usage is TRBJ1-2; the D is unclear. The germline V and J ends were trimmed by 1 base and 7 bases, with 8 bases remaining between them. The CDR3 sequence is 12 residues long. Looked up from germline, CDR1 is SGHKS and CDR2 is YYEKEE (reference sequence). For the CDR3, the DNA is TGTGCCAGCAGCTTGTCAGGCCGTGGCTACACCTTC. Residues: CASSLSGRGYTF.

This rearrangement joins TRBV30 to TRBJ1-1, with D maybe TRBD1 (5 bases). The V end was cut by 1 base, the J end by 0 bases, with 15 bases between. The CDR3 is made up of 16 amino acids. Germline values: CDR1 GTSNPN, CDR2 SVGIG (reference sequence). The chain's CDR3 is CAWSGPTVYLNTEAFF. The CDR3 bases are TGTGCCTGGAGTGGACCGACAGTCTACTTGAACACTGAAGCTTTCTTT.

The CDR3 DNA follows: TGTGCCAGCAGCCGCGGGACAGGCCTTTACAATGAGCAGTTCTTC. Encoded protein: CASSRGTGLYNEQFF. V usage is TRBV7-8 and J usage is TRBJ2-1, with 8 positions matching TRBD1. Trimming removed 5 bases from V and 4 bases from J; junction bases left unmatched: 7. This CDR3 is 15 amino acids long. CDR1 SGHVS and CDR2 FQNEAQ come from the germline V gene. Looking up the rest from reference TRBV7-8 and TRBJ2-1 gives the full variable domain: GAGVSQSPRYKVAKRGQDVALRCDPISGHVSLFWYQQALGQGPEFLTYFQNEAQLDKSGLPSDRFFAERPEGSVSTLKIQRTQQEDSAVYLCASSRGTGLYNEQFFGPGTRLTVL.

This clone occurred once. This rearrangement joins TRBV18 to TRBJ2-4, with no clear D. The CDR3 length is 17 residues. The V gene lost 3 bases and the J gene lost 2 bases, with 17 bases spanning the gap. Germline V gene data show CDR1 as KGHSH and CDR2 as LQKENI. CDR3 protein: CASSPTAPSFSKNIQYF. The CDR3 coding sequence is TGTGCCAGCTCACCGACTGCGCCATCTTTCTCCAAAAACATTCAGTACTTC.

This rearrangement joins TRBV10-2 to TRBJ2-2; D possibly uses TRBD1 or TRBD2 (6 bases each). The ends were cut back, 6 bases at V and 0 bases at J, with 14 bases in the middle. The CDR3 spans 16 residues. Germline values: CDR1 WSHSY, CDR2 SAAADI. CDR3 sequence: CASSGGGITNTGELFF. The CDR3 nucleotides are TGCGCCAGCAGCGGGGGCGGGATTACGAACACCGGGGAGCTGTTTTTT.

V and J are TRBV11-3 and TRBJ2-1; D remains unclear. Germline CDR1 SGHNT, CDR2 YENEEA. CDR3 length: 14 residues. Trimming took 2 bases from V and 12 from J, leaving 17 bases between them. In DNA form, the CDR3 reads TGTGCCAGCAGCTTAAGTCCCGCCTTTGGAGTGCAGTTCTTC. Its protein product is CASSLSPAFGVQFF.

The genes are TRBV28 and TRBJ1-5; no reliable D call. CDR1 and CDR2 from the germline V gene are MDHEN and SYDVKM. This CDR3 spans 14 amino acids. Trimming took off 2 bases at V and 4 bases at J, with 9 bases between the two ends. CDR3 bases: TGTGCCAGCAGTTTAGTACAGCTAAATCAGCCCCAGCATTTT. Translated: CASSLVQLNQPQHF.

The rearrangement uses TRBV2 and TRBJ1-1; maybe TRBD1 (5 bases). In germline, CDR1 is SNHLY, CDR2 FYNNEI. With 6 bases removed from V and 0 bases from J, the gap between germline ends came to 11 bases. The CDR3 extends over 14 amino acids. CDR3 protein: CASRRDGMNTEAFF. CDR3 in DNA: TGTGCCAGCAGGAGGGACGGAATGAACACTGAAGCTTTCTTT.